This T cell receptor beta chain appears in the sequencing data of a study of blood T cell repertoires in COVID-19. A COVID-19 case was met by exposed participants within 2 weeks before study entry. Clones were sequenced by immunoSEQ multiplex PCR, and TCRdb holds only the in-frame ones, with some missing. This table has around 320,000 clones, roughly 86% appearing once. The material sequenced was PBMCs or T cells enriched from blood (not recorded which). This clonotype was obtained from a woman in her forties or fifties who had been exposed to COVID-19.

The CDR3 DNA follows: TGTGCCAGCTTCCCGGGGGAGCAGCCAGATACGCAGTATTTT. Amino acid sequence: CASFPGEQPDTQYF. The V gene is TRBV18, the J gene TRBJ2-3, with a tentative D call TRBD2 (6 bases). Trimming shortened V by 7 bases and J by 4 bases, and 15 bases separated the two germline ends. This CDR3 has 14 amino acids. Germline CDR1 is KGHSH and CDR2 is LQKENI. Variable domain in full (rest from reference TRBV18 and TRBJ2-3): NAGVMQNPRHLVRRRGQEARLRCSPMKGHSHVYWYRQLPEEGLKFMVYLQKENIIDESGMPKERFSAEFPKEGPSILRIQQVVRGDSAAYFCASFPGEQPDTQYFGPGTRLTVL.